Each of the 27 T cell receptor beta chains below was sequenced from the same sample in a study of CD8+ T cells in alopecia areata. cDNA prepared by RNA extraction and subsequent reverse transcription served as the template for sequencing. Using immunoSEQ multiplex PCR, the repertoire was profiled, and TCRdb retains in-frame clones only, with some absent. This sample carries over 120,000 clones, roughly 62% of them seen once, and the ten largest clones take 5% to 7%. The input for sequencing was CD4+ T cells sorted from blood, taken at week 0. These receptors originate from a human donor with alopecia areata.

The chain has TRBV4-3 and TRBJ2-4; D call uncertain. With 0 bases removed from V and 7 bases from J, the gap between germline ends came to 13 bases. Germline CDR1 is LGHNA and CDR2 is YSLEER. The CDR3 sequence is 15 residues long. Here the CDR3 DNA reads TGCGCCAGCAGCCAAGAAACCGGCGAGTGGAACATTCAGTACTTC. Residues: CASSQETGEWNIQYF.

The chain carries TRBV2 and TRBJ1-5; D perhaps matches TRBD1 (5 bases). Trimming pared 8 bases from V and 0 bases from J, leaving 14 bases between. Germline CDR1 is SNHLY and CDR2 is FYNNEI. The CDR3 is made up of 15 amino acids. This CDR3 reads CASGGTVNSNQPQHF. In DNA, the CDR3 is TGTGCCAGCGGTGGGACGGTGAATAGCAATCAGCCCCAGCATTTT.

There are a few counts of this clone. The chain has TRBV18 and TRBJ2-7; D not certain. Germline lookup yields CDR1 KGHSH and CDR2 LQKENI. The V end was cut by 5 bases, the J end by 3 bases, with 17 bases between. This CDR3 is 15 amino acids long. The CDR3 DNA reads as TGTGCCAGCTCAGGAATGGATAGGGCTTTCTACGAGCAGTACTTC. It yields the protein CASSGMDRAFYEQYF.

The table lists this clone with a few counts. Other DNA sequences of this sample code for an identical CDR3. This rearrangement joins TRBV15 to TRBJ1-2; tentative D call: TRBD1 (5 bases). This CDR3 comprises 14 residues. V gave up 0 bases and J gave up 3 bases, with 8 bases separating them. In germline, CDR1 is LNHNV, CDR2 YYDKDF (reference sequence). CDR3 in DNA: TGTGCCACCAGCAGAGATAGAGGGGACTATGGCTACACCTTC. It is translated as CATSRDRGDYGYTF.

This rearrangement joins TRBV29-1 to TRBJ2-1; D uncertain. Germline CDR1 reads SQVTM; CDR2 reads ANQGSEA. The V end was cut by 4 bases, the J end by 6 bases, with 16 bases between. This CDR3 has 14 amino acids. The CDR3: CSVVSSMGPNEQFF. CDR3 DNA: TGCAGCGTTGTCTCGTCGATGGGCCCCAATGAGCAGTTCTTC.

This clone was observed a single time. This chain links TRBV5-6 with TRBJ1-1; TRBD1 aligns across 8 bases. Germline V gene data show CDR1 as SGHDT and CDR2 as YYEEEE. J was trimmed by 3 bases and V by 0 bases; bases with no gene match: 7. The CDR3 runs 16 residues. The DNA of the CDR3 is TGTGCCAGCAGCTTGGGGATCCGGGACAGGCACACTGAAGCTTTCTTT. Its translation is CASSLGIRDRHTEAFF.

A remark on this clone: The junction shows a germline mismatch at one end, possibly a read error. The V call is TRBV20-1, the J call TRBJ2-7; possibly TRBD2 for D (5 bases). Germline lookup yields CDR1 DFQATT and CDR2 SNEGSKA (reference sequence). The CDR3 length is 11 residues. The chain's CDR3 is CSARDTPWEHF. In DNA, the CDR3 is TGCAGTGCTAGAGATACTCCCTGGGAGCACTTC.

The J gene is TRBJ1-1, the V gene TRBV30; D ambiguous. The germline gives CDR1 GTSNPN, CDR2 SVGIG (reference sequence). This CDR3 is 13 amino acids long. Trimming took 8 bases from V and 1 from J, leaving 14 bases between them. The CDR3 here is CAHNPGQNTEAFF. CDR3 nucleotide sequence: TGTGCCCACAACCCCGGGCAGAACACTGAAGCTTTCTTT.

The chain recombines TRBV5-1 with TRBJ2-5; D may be TRBD1 (6 bases). Germline V gene sequence: CDR1 SGHRS, CDR2 YFSETQ. Trimming pared 1 base from V and 5 bases from J, leaving 9 bases between. The CDR3 has 13 amino acids. CDR3 region: CASSLTGSETQYF. Here the CDR3 DNA reads TGCGCCAGCAGCTTGACAGGGTCGGAGACCCAGTACTTC.

The CDR3 sequence is CASSSEGLHSGANVLTF. In nucleotides, the CDR3 is TGTGCCAGCTCCTCGGAGGGCCTTCACTCTGGGGCCAACGTCCTGACTTTC. V gene TRBV18 combines with J gene TRBJ2-6; D might be TRBD2 (6 bases). This CDR3 contains 17 residues. Trimming removed 6 bases at V and 0 bases at J, with 15 bases between. CDR1 is KGHSH, CDR2 LQKENI, per germline.

The CDR3 spells CASSQEDRETYGYTF. The CDR3, as DNA: TGTGCCAGCAGCCAAGAAGACAGGGAAACCTATGGCTACACCTTC. This sequence joins TRBV4-2 and TRBJ1-2; 7 bases align to TRBD1. Germline CDR1 reads LGHNA; CDR2 reads YNFKEQ. The CDR3 spans 15 residues. The trim removed 0 bases at V and 4 bases at J, leaving 5 bases unmatched.

Only a few counts were recorded for this clone. The chain couples TRBV10-3 to TRBJ2-3; 10 bases line up with TRBD2. There are 15 residues in the CDR3. V lost 10 bases, J lost 1 base, and 8 bases stayed unmatched. CDR1 and CDR2 from the germline V gene are ENHRY and SYGVKD. The CDR3 is CATRAGTSGTDTQYF. The CDR3 DNA is TGTGCCACCAGAGCCGGGACTAGCGGCACAGATACGCAGTATTTT.

This clone was detected a few times. As DNA, the CDR3 is TGTGCCAGCAGCCCTAACTTAAACACCGGGGAGCTGTTTTTT. Translated: CASSPNLNTGELFF. The V call is TRBV6-6, the J call TRBJ2-2; no reliable D call. Germline CDR1 MNHNY, CDR2 SVGAGI (reference sequence). Trimming pared 6 bases from V and 2 bases from J, leaving 10 bases between. The CDR3 loop spans 14 amino acids.

The rearrangement links TRBV7-2 to TRBJ1-3; tentative D call: TRBD1 (5 bases). Germline CDR1 is SGHTA and CDR2 is FQGNSA. The CDR3 consists of 16 residues. The V end was cut by 0 bases, the J end by 1 base, with 10 bases between. The CDR3 spells CASSLARAGSGNTIYF. The CDR3 nucleotides read TGTGCCAGCAGCTTAGCGAGGGCAGGGTCTGGAAACACCATATATTTT. Variable domain in full (rest from reference TRBV7-2 and TRBJ1-3): GAGVSQSPSNKVTEKGKDVELRCDPISGHTALYWYRQSLGQGLEFLIYFQGNSAPDKSGLPSDRFSAERTGGSVSTLTIQRTQQEDSAVYLCASSLARAGSGNTIYFGEGSWLTVV.

Only a few counts were recorded for this clone. This chain links TRBV18 with TRBJ2-6, with unresolved D. Germline V CDR1 and CDR2: KGHSH, LQKENI. V was trimmed by 2 bases and J by 12 bases, leaving 20 bases between them. CDR3 size: 16 residues. CDR3 in DNA: TGTGCCAGCTCACCATATACCGGATCTGTATCGTCCGTCCTGACTTTC. Translation gives CASSPYTGSVSSVLTF.

This chain links TRBV14 with TRBJ1-6; possible D gene TRBD1, 5 bases. Trimming pared 4 bases from V and 6 bases from J, leaving 10 bases between. The CDR3 spans 14 residues. Germline CDR1 reads SGHDN; CDR2 reads FVKESK. The CDR3 DNA follows: TGTGCCAGCAGCCTACAGGCCCTTAATTCACCCCTCCACTTT. Protein sequence: CASSLQALNSPLHF.

V usage is TRBV15 and J usage is TRBJ2-1; 10 bases match TRBD1. V was clipped by 1 base and J by 8 bases; unmatched bases: 11. The length of the CDR3 is 17 residues. The germline CDR1 and CDR2 sequences are LNHNV and YYDKDF (reference sequence). CDR3 sequence: CATSRVQWTGGSDEQFF. The CDR3 DNA follows: TGTGCCACCAGCAGAGTCCAATGGACAGGGGGTTCGGATGAGCAGTTCTTC.

The V and J genes are TRBV5-6 and TRBJ1-5, with D unclear. V was trimmed by 0 bases and J by 2 bases, leaving 9 bases between them. CDR3 length: 15 residues. Germline values: CDR1 SGHDT, CDR2 YYEEEE. The CDR3 coding sequence is TGTGCCAGCAGCTTGGGAGGGTTTGGCAATCAGCCCCAGCATTTT. Translated, it gives CASSLGGFGNQPQHF.

Comment on this clone: No conserved phenylalanine or tryptophan ends this CDR3, so it is likely a read error. The DNA is omitted, as the CDR3 cannot be located on it reliably, and the CDR3 follows TCRdb's listing. J is TRBJ1-6 and V is TRBV14; the table's D call, TRBD1, has no DNA check behind it. The CDR3 totals 8 residues, both ends included. Germline V gives CDR1 SGHDN, CDR2 FVKESK. The CDR3 here is CASSHLRG.

This clone was counted a few times. The chain combines TRBV13 with TRBJ1-6; no clear D. This CDR3 contains 12 residues. CDR1 and CDR2 from the germline V gene are PRHDT and FYEKMQ (reference sequence). Trimming pared 7 bases from V and 14 bases from J, leaving 15 bases between. CDR3 in amino acids: CASTRTDSALHF. The CDR3 DNA reads as TGTGCCAGCACCCGGACGGATAGCGCCCTCCACTTT. The full variable domain, its missing parts supplied by reference TRBV13 and TRBJ1-6, is AAGVIQSPRHLIKEKRETATLKCYPIPRHDTVYWYQQGPGQDPQFLISFYEKMQSDKGSIPDRFSAQQFSDYHSELNMSSLELGDSALYFCASTRTDSALHFGNGTRLTVT.

This clone was recorded only once. The same CDR3 also results from other DNA sequences found in this sample. The CDR3 reads CASSLGQANTEAFF. CDR3 DNA: TGTGCCAGCAGCCTGGGACAGGCGAACACTGAAGCTTTCTTT. The chain recombines TRBV7-9 with TRBJ1-1; 8 bases fit TRBD1. Trimming removed 5 bases from V and 1 base from J; junction bases left unmatched: 3. The CDR3 is 14 residues long. Germline CDR1 reads SEHNR; CDR2 reads FQNEAQ (reference sequence).

The chain is built from TRBV19 and TRBJ1-5, with no clear D. V shed 9 bases and J shed 0 bases, with 9 bases lying between them. Germline loops: CDR1 LNHDA, CDR2 SQIVND (reference sequence). The CDR3 covers 13 residues. CDR3: CASAGISNQPQHF. Written as DNA, the CDR3 is TGTGCCAGCGCCGGAATTAGCAATCAGCCCCAGCATTTT.

The chain couples TRBV4-3 to TRBJ1-4; D unresolved. V lost 2 bases to trimming and J lost 8 bases, with 12 bases between them. The CDR3 covers 14 residues. Germline lookup yields CDR1 LGHNA and CDR2 YSLEER. The CDR3 is CASSQQVQREKLFF. The CDR3 DNA reads as TGCGCCAGCAGCCAACAGGTCCAAAGAGAAAAACTGTTTTTT.

This clone was observed a handful of times. The rearrangement joins TRBV30 to TRBJ2-3; no reliable D call. Germline values: CDR1 GTSNPN, CDR2 SVGIG (reference sequence). This CDR3 has 12 residues. Trimming took off 3 bases at V and 5 bases at J, with 9 bases between the two ends. The CDR3 bases are TGTGCCTGGAGCGCCTCGGGAGATACGCAGTATTTT. It is translated as CAWSASGDTQYF.

The V call is TRBV6-6, the J call TRBJ2-5, with no clear D. With the DNA end fitting TRBJ2-7 better, the J assignment may be wrong. CDR3 length equals 13 residues. Germline V lookup: CDR1 MNHNY, CDR2 SVGAGI (reference sequence). Here the CDR3 reads CASSFDGSYEQYF. The CDR3 nucleotides read TGTGCCAGCAGCTTTGACGGGTCCTACGAGCAGTACTTC.

This clone was observed a handful of times. The V gene is TRBV7-2, the J gene TRBJ2-3; 9 bases line up with TRBD2. The germline V gene has CDR1 SGHTA and CDR2 FQGNSA. CDR3 length equals 18 residues. V shed 2 bases and J 1 base; nucleotides not matched to a gene: 10. DNA for the CDR3: TGTGCCAGCAGCTTACCCCTGGGCCAGCGGGGGGGCACAGATACGCAGTATTTT. Encoded protein: CASSLPLGQRGGTDTQYF.

This clone was picked up one time. The chain has TRBV7-9 and TRBJ2-2; 7 bases are shared with TRBD1. Germline V CDR1 and CDR2: SEHNR, FQNEAQ (reference sequence). The CDR3 is 15 residues long. V shed 5 bases and J 3 bases; nucleotides not matched to a gene: 6. CDR3 protein: CASSIAGTDTGELFF. CDR3 nucleotides: TGTGCCAGCAGCATCGCCGGGACAGACACCGGGGAGCTGTTTTTT.